The 8 T cell receptor beta chains listed next were all sequenced from one sample in a study of spatial heterogeneity in lung cancer. TCRdb ran MiXCR on the 5' RACE reads and lists one entry per CDR3 protein. There are 10,000 to 12,000 distinct CDR3 sequences in the sample; roughly 5% occur only once, and around 27% lies in the top ten. Time point here: sample taken at primary tumor resection. No cells were sorted before sequencing. The whole RNA sequenced was extracted from tumor, nontumor lung or frozen PBMC. This sample comprised PBMCs, obtained at surgery. These receptors were taken from a male donor with early-stage non-small cell lung cancer.

This clonotype was seen a few times. V gene TRBV20-1 combines with J gene TRBJ2-3, with 8 nucleotides matching TRBD2. The CDR3 sequence is 13 residues long. Germline values: CDR1 DFQATT, CDR2 SNEGSKA (reference sequence). The V segment lost 5 bases and the J segment 7 bases; nucleotides outside the gene matches: 8. CDR3 nucleotide sequence: TGCAGTGCTTACCATAGCGGGGATAATACGCAGTATTTT. Protein: CSAYHSGDNTQYF.

The chain uses TRBV3-1 and TRBJ2-3; D gene unclear. V dropped 4 bases and J dropped 4 bases, with 6 bases sitting between them. Per the germline V gene, CDR1 is LGHDT and CDR2 is YNNKEL (reference sequence). This CDR3 has 12 amino acids. In DNA, the CDR3 is TGTGCCAGCAGCCGGGCCGCAGATACGCAGTATTTT. Translating it yields CASSRAADTQYF.

Many counts were recorded for this clonotype. The chain uses TRBV2 and TRBJ2-1; a possible D gene is TRBD2 (6 bases). Trimming pared 6 bases from V and 4 bases from J, leaving 10 bases between. Germline loops: CDR1 SNHLY, CDR2 FYNNEI. This CDR3 region has 13 residues. As DNA, the CDR3 is TGTGCCAGCAGCGCGGACTATTACAATGAGCAGTTCTTC. Its translation: CASSADYYNEQFF.

This clonotype appeared many times. The J gene is TRBJ2-5, the V gene TRBV9, with a weak D call TRBD2 (5 bases). The CDR3 spans 14 residues. Trimming shortened V by 0 bases and J by 7 bases, and 13 bases separated the two germline ends. From germline, CDR1 is SGDLS and CDR2 YYNGEE. The CDR3 region has the DNA TGTGCCAGCAGCGTAGAACCCGGGATCGCGACCCAGTACTTC. Translating it yields CASSVEPGIATQYF.

This clonotype was detected many times. The rearrangement uses TRBV7-8 and TRBJ2-1; 13 nucleotides agree with TRBD2. V gave up 5 bases and J gave up 0 bases; unmatched junction bases: 4. The CDR3 extends over 17 amino acids. CDR1 and CDR2 from the germline V gene are SGHVS and FQNEAQ. Here the CDR3 reads CASSPGTSGNSYNEQFF. DNA for the CDR3: TGTGCCAGCAGCCCTGGGACTAGCGGGAACTCCTACAATGAGCAGTTCTTC.

V usage is TRBV9 and J usage is TRBJ2-5; 7 positions agree with TRBD1. With V trimmed by 2 bases and J by 1 base, 8 bases remained unmatched. This CDR3 is 16 amino acids long. Looked up from germline, CDR1 is SGDLS and CDR2 is YYNGEE. DNA for the CDR3: TGTGCCAGCAGCGTCCGGCCTGACAGGGCCCAAGAGACCCAGTACTTC. As protein: CASSVRPDRAQETQYF.

This clonotype was detected ten times or more. The chain uses TRBV6-2 or TRBV6-3 and TRBJ1-2; a possible D gene is TRBD1 (5 bases). The CDR3 has 12 residues. V lost 5 bases and J lost 8, with 12 bases in between. Germline-derived CDR1 and CDR2 are MNHEY and SVGEGT. The chain's CDR3 is CASSPGYGGYTF. The CDR3, as DNA: TGTGCCAGCAGTCCAGGGTATGGAGGCTACACCTTC.

This clonotype was picked up many times. The V and J genes are TRBV2 and TRBJ2-3; D is possibly TRBD1 (5 bases). The CDR3 has 13 residues. The ends were cut back, 7 bases at V and 2 bases at J, with 10 bases in the middle. Per germline, CDR1 SNHLY and CDR2 FYNNEI. CDR3 amino acids: CASTQGHTDTQYF. The CDR3 DNA is TGTGCCAGCACCCAGGGTCACACAGATACGCAGTATTTT.